This TCR beta chain appears in the sequencing data of a study of blood T cell repertoires in COVID-19 (TCRdb year 2020). Study-wide context: Samples from collaborators originated in the United States, Italy and Spain and spanned both the acute and convalescent phases of COVID-19. The prospective study material was composed of cDNA or gDNA derived from T cells, B-cell-depleted T cells, or PBMCs. The dataset comprised deeply sampled blood TCRbeta repertoires from subjects exposed to, actively infected with, or recovered from COVID-19. A freely available public database, intended as a resource for researchers studying the immune response to SARS-CoV-2, is where the repertoires were released. Samples came from the ongoing ImmuneRACE study (first 160 participants) plus 1,254 subjects from 6 global collaborators. Nearly every sample came with metadata listing a de-identified subject ID, COVID-19 status, age in years and sex. Where HLA class I and class II types were available, the types were taken from metadata supplied by the sample provider, not from assay-based typing.

TCRbeta CDR3 regions were amplified from genomic DNA using the immunoSEQ Assay, a bias-controlled multiplex PCR. Per the original workflow: Within the assay, amplification of reference gene primers was used to estimate how many nucleated cells each sample contained. To quantify the absolute abundance of each unique TCRbeta CDR3 rearrangement, sequence reads were collapsed and filtered. For each sample, productive Simpson clonality was calculated as the square root of Simpson's diversity index over productive rearrangements. TCRdb stores this immuneACCESS table with in-frame sequences only. Part of the clones is absent; in the studies checked, under half of the shortfall reflects unresolved V genes, and no reason is known for the rest. That table gives V, J and clone size, and the DNA gave D and trimming. The sample records 95,000 to 150,000 clones, 85% of which are singletons. Clones ranked in the top ten supply approximately 10% of the sample.

Concerning this clone itself: Its antigen has not been determined. No base quality values were provided; no much bigger clone lies one nucleotide off.

The junction carries 6 bases between V and J, which are trimmed by 0 bases and 0 bases respectively. In the germline V gene, CDR1 corresponds to SGHRS and CDR2 to YFSETQ. There are 15 amino acids in the CDR3, from cysteine to phenylalanine inclusive. Just CDR3 DNA is preserved here, 45 bases in frame from base 1. Each collaborating institution followed its own protocols to collect whole blood in K2EDTA tubes. Collaborator samples were shipped for TCRbeta analysis as frozen whole blood, isolated PBMCs, or DNA extracted from either sample type. Study-wide findings and limitations: How much clinical and demographic metadata was included differed by source and by participant, and the metadata was provided uncurated.

The V and J segments used are TRBV5-1 and TRBJ1-4; the D gene is unclear. The TCR comes from a man older than 75 with acute or convalescent COVID-19. The sequenced sample was peripheral blood. The encoded CDR3 is CASSLGRTTNEKLFF. The nucleotide sequence is TGCGCCAGCAGCTTGGGCAGGACAACTAATGAAAAACTGTTTTTT.